The 5 T cell receptor beta chains listed next were all sequenced from one sample in a study of cytomegalovirus exposure and HLA in healthy donors. The primer mix had 60 Vbeta and 13 Jbeta primers. Data came from immunoSEQ multiplex PCR; TCRdb stores just in-frame clones and leaves some out. This table holds some 190,000 clones, just under 80% found once. The sequenced sample consisted of PBMCs. The receptors come from a female donor in good health and CMV-seronegative.

The V and J genes are TRBV30 and TRBJ2-7, with 10 bases fitting TRBD1. Trimming removed 2 bases from V and 5 bases from J; junction bases left unmatched: 12. The CDR3 loop spans 16 amino acids. The V gene's germline CDR1 is GTSNPN and CDR2 SVGIG (reference sequence). The CDR3 reads CAWSPLGTGDLNEQYF. The CDR3, as DNA: TGTGCCTGGAGTCCCCTCGGGACAGGGGATCTTAACGAGCAGTACTTC.

CDR3 in amino acids: CASSRVGQQYGYTF. CDR3 DNA sequence: TGTGCCAGCAGCAGAGTCGGACAGCAATATGGCTACACCTTC. The chain has TRBV11-3 and TRBJ1-2, with D perhaps TRBD1 (6 bases). This CDR3 region has 14 residues. The germline CDR1 and CDR2 sequences are SGHNT and YENEEA. Trimming took 5 bases from V and 5 from J, leaving 15 bases between them.

This clone was observed a few times. The rearrangement links TRBV5-4 to TRBJ1-6; tentatively, D is TRBD1 (6 bases). The CDR3 is made up of 15 amino acids. Germline V gives CDR1 SGHNT, CDR2 YYREEE (reference sequence). V lost 4 bases and J lost 4, with 12 bases in between. The CDR3 nucleotides are TGTGCCAGCAGCGCCGGGACACTTTATAATTCACCCCTCCACTTT. Encoded protein: CASSAGTLYNSPLHF.

A word on this clone: This CDR3 is also generated by other DNA sequences in the sample. Here the CDR3 reads CASSLAEGTYEQYF. CDR3 DNA: TGTGCCAGCAGCTTAGCGGAGGGGACCTACGAGCAGTACTTC. The rearrangement uses TRBV7-9 and TRBJ2-7, with D tentatively TRBD2 (6 bases). V shed 0 bases and J shed 2 bases, with 8 bases lying between them. The CDR3 contains 14 residues. Germline loops: CDR1 SEHNR, CDR2 FQNEAQ (reference sequence).

The J gene is TRBJ1-2, the V gene TRBV7-2; 12 nucleotides line up with TRBD1. The CDR3 covers 17 residues. With V trimmed by 2 bases and J by 5 bases, 9 bases remained unmatched. Germline V lookup: CDR1 SGHTA, CDR2 FQGNSA. CDR3 in DNA: TGTGCCAGCAGCTTAATGGGACAGGGGGCCGGGGTATATGGCTACACCTTC. This gives the protein CASSLMGQGAGVYGYTF. Full variable domain (missing parts from reference TRBV7-2 and TRBJ1-2): GAGVSQSPSNKVTEKGKDVELRCDPISGHTALYWYRQSLGQGLEFLIYFQGNSAPDKSGLPSDRFSAERTGGSVSTLTIQRTQQEDSAVYLCASSLMGQGAGVYGYTFGSGTRLTVV.